This section outlines one TCR beta chain sequence together with its context. The entry originates in a study of blood T cell repertoires in COVID-19. Study background: The United States, Italy and Spain provided the acute and convalescent COVID-19 samples. The cDNA or gDNA used as material had been derived from T cells, B-cell-depleted T cells, or PBMCs.

In the source study's methods: Reference gene primer amplification in the assay estimated nucleated cell counts. TCRdb's copy holds only in-frame clones and misses some; the assay was immunoSEQ multiplex PCR. From that table come the V and J calls and clone size; the DNA was used to work out D and trimming. The sample includes some 150,000 clones, around four fifths of them seen just once. The ends were cut back, 1 base at V and 4 bases at J, with 16 bases in the middle. The germline V gene encodes CDR1 GTSNPN and CDR2 SVGIG (reference sequence). CDR3 size: 15 residues. The sequence derives from a woman aged 35 to 49 with active or convalescent COVID-19. Sequencing was carried out using peripheral blood. The V gene is TRBV30, the J gene TRBJ1-1; TRBD1 might be the D (6 bases). The CDR3 bases are TGTGCCTGGAGTGCACTATCAGGGGTACGCACTGAAGCTTTCTTT. Translating it yields CAWSALSGVRTEAFF.